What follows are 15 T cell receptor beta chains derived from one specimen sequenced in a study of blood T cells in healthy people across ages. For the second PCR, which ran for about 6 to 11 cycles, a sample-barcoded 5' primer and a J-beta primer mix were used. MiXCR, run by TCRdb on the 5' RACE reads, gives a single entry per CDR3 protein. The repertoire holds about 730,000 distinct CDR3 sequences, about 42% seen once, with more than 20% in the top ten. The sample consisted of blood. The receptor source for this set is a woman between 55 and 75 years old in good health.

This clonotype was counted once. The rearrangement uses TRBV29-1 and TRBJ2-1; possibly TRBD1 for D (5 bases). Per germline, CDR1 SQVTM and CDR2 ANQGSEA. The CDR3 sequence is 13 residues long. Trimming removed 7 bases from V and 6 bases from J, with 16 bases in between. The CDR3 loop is CSAKGRALNEQFF. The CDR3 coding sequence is TGCAGCGCCAAGGGCAGGGCGCTCAATGAGCAGTTCTTC.

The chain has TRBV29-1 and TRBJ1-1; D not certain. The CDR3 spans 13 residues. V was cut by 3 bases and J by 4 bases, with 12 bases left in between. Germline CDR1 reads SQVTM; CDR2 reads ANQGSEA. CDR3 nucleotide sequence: TGCAGCGTTGATAAGGGCGTGAGCACTGAAGCTTTCTTT. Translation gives CSVDKGVSTEAFF. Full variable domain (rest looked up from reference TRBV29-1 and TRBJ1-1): SAVISQKPSRDICQRGTSLTIQCQVDSQVTMMFWYRQQPGQSLTLIATANQGSEATYESGFVIDKFPISRPNLTFSTLTVSNMSPEDSSIYLCSVDKGVSTEAFFGQGTRLTVV.

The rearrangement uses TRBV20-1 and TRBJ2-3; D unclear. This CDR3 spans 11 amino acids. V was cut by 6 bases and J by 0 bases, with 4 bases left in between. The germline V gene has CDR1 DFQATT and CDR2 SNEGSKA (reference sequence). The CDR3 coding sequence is TGCAGTGCGGTTAGCACAGATACGCAGTATTTT. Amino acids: CSAVSTDTQYF.

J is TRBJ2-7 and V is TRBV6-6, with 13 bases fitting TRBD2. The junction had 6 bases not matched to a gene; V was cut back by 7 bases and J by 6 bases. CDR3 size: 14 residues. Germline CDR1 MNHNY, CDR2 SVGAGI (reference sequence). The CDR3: CASTMRTSGSEQYF. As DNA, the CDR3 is TGTGCCAGCACGATGAGGACTAGCGGGAGCGAGCAGTACTTC.

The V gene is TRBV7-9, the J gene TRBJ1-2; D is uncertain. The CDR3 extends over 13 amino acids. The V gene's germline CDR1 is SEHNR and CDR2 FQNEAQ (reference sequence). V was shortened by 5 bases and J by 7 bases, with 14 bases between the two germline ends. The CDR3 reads CASSHGRVCGYTF. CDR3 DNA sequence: TGTGCCAGCAGCCATGGGCGGGTGTGTGGCTACACCTTC.

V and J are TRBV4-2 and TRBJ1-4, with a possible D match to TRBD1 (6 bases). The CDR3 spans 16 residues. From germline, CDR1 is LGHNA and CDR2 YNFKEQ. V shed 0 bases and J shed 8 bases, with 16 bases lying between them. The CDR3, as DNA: TGTGCCAGCAGCCAAGATCGGGCAGGGGCTAGGGAAAAACTGTTTTTT. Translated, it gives CASSQDRAGAREKLFF.

The CDR3 bases are TGTGCCAGCAGCTATTGGACAGGGGGTGGCTATGGCTACACCTTC. Translating gives CASSYWTGGGYGYTF. V is TRBV5-6 and J is TRBJ1-2, with 10 bases that match TRBD1. CDR3 length: 15 amino acids. Germline CDR1 reads SGHDT; CDR2 reads YYEEEE. Trimming removed 3 bases from V and 4 bases from J; junction bases left unmatched: 6.

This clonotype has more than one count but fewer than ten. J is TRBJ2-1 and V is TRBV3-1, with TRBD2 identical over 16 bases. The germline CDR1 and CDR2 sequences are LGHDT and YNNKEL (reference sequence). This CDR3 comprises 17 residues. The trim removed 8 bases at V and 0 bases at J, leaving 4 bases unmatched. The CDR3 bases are TGTGCCAGCCTGGGACTAGCGGGAGGGAGCTCCTACAATGAGCAGTTCTTC. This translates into CASLGLAGGSSYNEQFF.

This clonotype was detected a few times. CDR3 region: CASSRDRGAPDTQYF. DNA of the CDR3: TGTGCCAGCAGCCGGGACAGGGGCGCCCCAGATACGCAGTATTTT. The J gene is TRBJ2-3, the V gene TRBV7-3; TRBD1 agrees at 10 bases. Germline V gene data show CDR1 as SGHTA and CDR2 as FQGTGA. V was pared by 5 bases and J by 4 bases, with 6 bases of the junction left unmatched. This CDR3 region has 15 residues.

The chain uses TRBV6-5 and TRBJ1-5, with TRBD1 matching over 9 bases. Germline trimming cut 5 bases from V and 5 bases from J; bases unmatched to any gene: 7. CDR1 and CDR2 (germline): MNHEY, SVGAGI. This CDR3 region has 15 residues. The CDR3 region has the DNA TGTGCCAGCAGTACACAGGGGGCGCGGGATCAGCCCCAGCATTTT. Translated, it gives CASSTQGARDQPQHF.

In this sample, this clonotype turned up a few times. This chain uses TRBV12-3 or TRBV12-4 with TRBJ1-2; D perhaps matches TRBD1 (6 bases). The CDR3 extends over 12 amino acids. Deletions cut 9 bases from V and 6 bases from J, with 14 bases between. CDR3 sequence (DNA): TGTGCCAGTGTGTTGGGGGGCCATGGCTACACCTTC. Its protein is CASVLGGHGYTF.

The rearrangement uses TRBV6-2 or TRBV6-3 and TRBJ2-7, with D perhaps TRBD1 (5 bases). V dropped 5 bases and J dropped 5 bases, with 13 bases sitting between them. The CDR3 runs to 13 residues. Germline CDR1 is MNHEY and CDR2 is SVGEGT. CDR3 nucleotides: TGTGCCAGCAGTGCGACCTGGGGCGACGAGCAGTACTTC. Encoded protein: CASSATWGDEQYF.

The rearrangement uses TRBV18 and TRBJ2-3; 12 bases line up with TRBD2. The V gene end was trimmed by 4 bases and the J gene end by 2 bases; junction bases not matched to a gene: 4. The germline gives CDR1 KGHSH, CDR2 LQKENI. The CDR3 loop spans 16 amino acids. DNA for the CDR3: TGTGCCAGCTCACACCGGACTAGCGGGGACACAGATACGCAGTATTTT. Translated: CASSHRTSGDTDTQYF.

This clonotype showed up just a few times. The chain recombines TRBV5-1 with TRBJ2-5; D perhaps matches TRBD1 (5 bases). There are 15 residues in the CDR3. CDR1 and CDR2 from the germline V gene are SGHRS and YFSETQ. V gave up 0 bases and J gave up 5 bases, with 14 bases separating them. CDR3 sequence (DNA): TGCGCCAGCAGCTTGGGGCAGTTAAAGGGGGAGACCCAGTACTTC. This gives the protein CASSLGQLKGETQYF.

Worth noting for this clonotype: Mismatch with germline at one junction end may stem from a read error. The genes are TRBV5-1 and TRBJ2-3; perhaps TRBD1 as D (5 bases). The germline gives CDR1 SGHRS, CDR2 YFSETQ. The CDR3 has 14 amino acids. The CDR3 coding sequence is TGCGCCAGCAGCCAGGTAGGGGTGGCAGATACGAAGTATTTT. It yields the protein CASSQVGVADTKYF.